A selection of T cell receptor beta chains follows, all from one sample in a study of T cell responses to AZD1222 COVID-19 vaccine. The repertoire was sequenced with immunoSEQ multiplex PCR; TCRdb's copy has only in-frame clones and lacks some. Of roughly 130,000 clones listed, 88% were seen once; the top ten hold 15% to 20%. Sequenced material: peripheral blood, taken on day 0 of MenACWY control vaccination. The receptors here all came from an adult in good health. Each CDR3 is given with its conserved first and last residue. The order of the fields is CDR3 protein, CDR3 DNA, clone size, J gene, D gene, V gene. The D gene is left open where the match is weak. Part of the rows lack a size; the others show once, few, many or a class for expanded clones.

CASSLDGLVAGGPYEQFF | TGTGCCAGCAGCTTAGATGGATTGGTAGCGGGAGGGCCGTACGAGCAGTTCTTC | NA | TRBJ2-1 | TRBD2 | TRBV11-2
CASSPGLAETQYF | TGTGCCAGCTCACCCGGACTAGCGGAGACCCAGTACTTC | NA | TRBJ2-5 | TRBD2 | TRBV18
CASSSNEGSYEQYF | TGTGCCAGCAGCTCCAATGAGGGGAGCTACGAGCAGTACTTC | NA | TRBJ2-7 | NA | TRBV7-9
CASSQGHVNYNEQFF | TGTGCCAGCAGCCAAGGTCACGTTAACTACAATGAGCAGTTCTTC | NA | TRBJ2-1 | NA | TRBV3-1/TRBV3-2
CASSVGDRPYEQYF | TGTGCCAGCAGCGTAGGTGACAGACCCTACGAGCAGTACTTC | once | TRBJ2-7 | NA | TRBV9
CASSPQPWEQYF | TGTGCCAGCAGCCCCCAACCCTGGGAGCAGTACTTC | NA | TRBJ2-7 | NA | TRBV11-2
CATSRTVNQPQHF | TGTGCCACCAGCCGGACAGTGAATCAGCCCCAGCATTTT | NA | TRBJ1-5 | NA | TRBV15
CASSFGRRTLKAFF | TGTGCCAGCAGTTTTGGGCGGAGAACACTGAAAGCTTTCTTT | many | TRBJ1-1 | NA | TRBV28
CASQETGLRNTEAFF | TGTGCCAGTCAAGAGACAGGGCTCCGGAACACTGAAGCTTTCTTT | NA | TRBJ1-1 | TRBD1 | TRBV19
CASSLVAGKDTQYF | TGTGCCAGCAGCTTGGTAGCGGGAAAAGATACGCAGTATTTT | NA | TRBJ2-3 | TRBD2 | TRBV5-6
CASSYPGQGAYEQYF | TGTGCCAGCAGCTATCCGGGACAGGGGGCCTACGAGCAGTACTTC | NA | TRBJ2-7 | TRBD1 | TRBV5-4
CASSYGSGSYNEQFF | TGTGCCAGCAGTTATGGTAGCGGCTCCTACAATGAGCAGTTCTTC | NA | TRBJ2-1 | NA | TRBV6-6
CASTSGNTNTGELFF | TGTGCCAGTACTAGCGGGAATACGAACACCGGGGAGCTGTTTTTT | NA | TRBJ2-2 | TRBD2 | TRBV30
CASSQRKPGDTGELFF | TGTGCCAGCAGCCAGCGGAAACCGGGGGACACCGGGGAGCTGTTTTTT | NA | TRBJ2-2 | NA | TRBV3-1/TRBV3-2
CASSKGHPQETQYF | TGTGCCAGTAGTAAGGGACACCCCCAAGAGACCCAGTACTTC | NA | TRBJ2-5 | NA | TRBV19
CASSLADRQEYTEAFF | TGTGCCAGCAGCTTAGCGGATCGGCAGGAGTACACTGAAGCTTTCTTT | NA | TRBJ1-1 | NA | TRBV11-2
CASSLTGLAGINEQFF | TGTGCCAGCAGTTTAACGGGACTAGCGGGAATCAATGAGCAGTTCTTC | NA | TRBJ2-1 | TRBD2 | TRBV27
CASTPSGVSYEQYF | TGTGCCAGCACTCCTAGCGGAGTCTCCTACGAGCAGTACTTC | NA | TRBJ2-7 | TRBD2 | TRBV6-5
CASSEWAGGPNQDYGYTF | TGTGCCAGCAGTGAATGGGCAGGGGGTCCAAACCAAGATTATGGCTACACCTTC | NA | TRBJ1-2 | TRBD1 | TRBV25-1
CASSLGGSSYNEQFF | TGTGCCAGCAGCTTAGGAGGGAGTTCCTACAATGAGCAGTTCTTC | NA | TRBJ2-1 | NA | TRBV5-5
CASSLFVPGGETQYF | TGTGCCAGCAGTTTATTTGTCCCAGGGGGAGAGACCCAGTACTTC | NA | TRBJ2-5 | TRBD1 | TRBV28
CATSRDGYSPLHF | TGTGCCACCAGCAGAGATGGGTATTCACCCCTCCACTTT | NA | TRBJ1-6 | NA | TRBV15
CASSQDPTYNQPQHF | TGTGCCAGCAGCCAAGATCCCACCTACAATCAGCCCCAGCATTTT | NA | TRBJ1-5 | NA | TRBV3-1/TRBV3-2
CASSSGTEYNSPLHF | TGTGCCAGCAGCTCAGGGACAGAATATAATTCACCCCTCCACTTT | NA | TRBJ1-6 | TRBD1 | TRBV9
CASSPTSAKNIQYF | TGTGCCAGCAGCCCCACTAGCGCCAAAAACATTCAGTACTTC | NA | TRBJ2-4 | NA | TRBV5-6
CASSLVQGAGYEQYF | TGTGCCAGCAGCTTGGTCCAGGGGGCAGGGTACGAGCAGTACTTC | NA | TRBJ2-7 | TRBD1 | TRBV5-4
CASSATGRDGYTF | TGTGCCAGCAGTGCGACAGGGAGAGATGGCTACACCTTC | NA | TRBJ1-2 | TRBD1 | TRBV2
CASSSLSSYEQYF | TGTGCCAGCAGTTCCTTGAGCTCCTACGAGCAGTACTTC | NA | TRBJ2-7 | NA | TRBV28
CASSQTNEQYF | TGTGCCAGCTCACAGACTAACGAGCAGTACTTC | NA | TRBJ2-7 | NA | TRBV18
CASSYRGNYGYTF | TGTGCCAGCAGCTACAGGGGGAATTATGGCTACACCTTC | NA | TRBJ1-2 | TRBD1 | TRBV13
CAWRGGLSSYNEQFF | TGTGCCTGGAGGGGTGGGCTAAGCTCCTACAATGAGCAGTTCTTC | NA | TRBJ2-1 | NA | TRBV30
CAWSRGTRYTF | TGTGCCTGGAGTAGGGGGACTCGTTACACCTTC | NA | TRBJ1-2 | NA | TRBV30
CASSTFSGTVNTEAFF | TGCGCCAGCAGCACCTTCTCCGGGACAGTGAACACTGAAGCTTTCTTT | NA | TRBJ1-1 | TRBD1 | TRBV5-1
CASKRTNTDTQYF | TGTGCCAGCAAACGGACCAACACAGATACGCAGTATTTT | NA | TRBJ2-3 | NA | TRBV6-5
CASSPSRVRQGRREQYF | TGTGCCAGCAGCCCCTCCAGGGTGAGACAGGGGCGAAGGGAGCAGTACTTC | NA | TRBJ2-7 | TRBD1 | TRBV3-1/TRBV3-2
CAISDHTGSDTQYF | TGTGCCATCAGTGACCACACAGGGTCAGATACGCAGTATTTT | NA | TRBJ2-3 | NA | TRBV10-3